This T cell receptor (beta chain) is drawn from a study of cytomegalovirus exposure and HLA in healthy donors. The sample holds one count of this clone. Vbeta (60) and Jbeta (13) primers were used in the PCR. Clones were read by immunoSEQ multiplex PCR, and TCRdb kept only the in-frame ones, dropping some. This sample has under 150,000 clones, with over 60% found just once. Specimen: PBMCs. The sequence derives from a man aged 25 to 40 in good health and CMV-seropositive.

CDR3 DNA: TGTGCCTGGACACAGGGATGGGGCTACACCTTC. Amino acid sequence: CAWTQGWGYTF. The chain is built from TRBV30 and TRBJ1-2, with D perhaps TRBD1 (6 bases). V was pared by 4 bases and J by 8 bases, with 11 bases between. This CDR3 region has 11 residues. Germline CDR1 GTSNPN, CDR2 SVGIG (reference sequence). Full variable domain (remainder filled in from reference TRBV30 and TRBJ1-2): SQTIHQWPATLVQPVGSPLSLECTVEGTSNPNLYWYRQAAGRGLQLLFYSVGIGQISSEVPQNLSASRPQDRQFILSSKKLLLSDSGFYLCAWTQGWGYTFGSGTRLTVV.